A selection of T cell receptor beta chains follows, all from one sample in a study of blood T cell repertoires in COVID-19. Sequencing was performed with immunoSEQ multiplex PCR; in TCRdb, only in-frame clones are kept and a portion is missing. The table lists some 200,000 clones, around nine tenths of them singletons. Sequencing was carried out using peripheral blood. The receptors stem from a man in his fifties or sixties with COVID-19, enrolled during active disease. The CDR3 runs from the conserved cysteine through the conserved F or W. D genes are given only for firm matches. Size values are once, few and many counts, or a class for expanded clones, and some rows have none.

j_call v_call d_call clone_size cdr3_aa cdr3_nt
TRBJ1-5 TRBV24-1 TRBD1 few CATSDLAQGHEYSNQPQHF TGTGCCACCAGTGATTTGGCACAGGGGCATGAATATAGCAATCAGCCCCAGCATTTT
TRBJ2-1 TRBV9 . . CASSVGENEQFF TGTGCCAGCAGCGTAGGTGAGAATGAGCAGTTCTTC
TRBJ2-5 TRBV7-3 TRBD2 once CASSPSGGVGETQYF TGTGCCAGCAGCCCAAGCGGGGGCGTTGGGGAGACCCAGTACTTC
TRBJ2-6 TRBV5-1 . many CASSHLAGASSGANVLTF TGCGCCAGCAGCCACCTAGCAGGGGCCAGCTCTGGGGCCAACGTCCTGACTTTC
TRBJ2-7 TRBV7-2 . . CASSLGISALTQYF TGTGCCAGCAGCTTAGGAATCAGCGCGCTAACCCAGTACTTC
TRBJ1-1 TRBV7-9 TRBD1 . CASSPPTQGARTEAFF TGTGCCAGCAGCCCCCCGACACAGGGGGCGAGAACTGAAGCTTTCTTT
TRBJ2-5 TRBV19 . . CASSLAAQETQYF TGTGCCAGTAGTCTTGCGGCCCAAGAGACCCAGTACTTC
TRBJ2-7 TRBV3-1/TRBV3-2 . . CASSGSSLGDYEQYF TGTGCCAGCAGCGGGTCTTCCTTAGGGGATTACGAGCAGTACTTC
TRBJ2-5 TRBV5-4 . once CASSLLGLSTKGETQYF TGTGCCAGCAGCTTGTTGGGACTGTCCACAAAAGGGGAGACCCAGTACTTC
TRBJ2-5 TRBV30 TRBD1 . CAWTGQLQETQYF TGTGCCTGGACGGGACAGCTACAAGAGACCCAGTACTTC
TRBJ1-4 TRBV4-1 . . CASSQDPAGATNEKLFF TGCGCCAGCAGCCAAGATCCCGCAGGTGCTACTAATGAAAAACTGTTTTTT
TRBJ1-5 TRBV2 . . CASSEQGEQPQHF TGTGCCAGCAGTGAGCAGGGTGAACAGCCCCAGCATTTT
TRBJ2-7 TRBV19 TRBD1 . CASSVGRDRAYEQYF TGTGCCAGTAGTGTGGGCCGGGACAGGGCCTACGAGCAGTACTTC
TRBJ1-4 TRBV7-6 TRBD1 . CASSLRGTGFGTNEKLFF TGTGCCAGCAGCTTAAGGGGGACAGGGTTTGGAACTAATGAAAAACTGTTTTTT
TRBJ2-1 TRBV18 . . CASSPRRLDFDEQFF TGTGCCAGCTCACCCCGCCGACTAGATTTCGATGAGCAGTTCTTC
TRBJ1-3 TRBV28 TRBD1 . CASSARLGGASGNTIYF TGTGCCAGCAGTGCGCGCTTAGGGGGCGCGAGTGGAAACACCATATATTTT
TRBJ1-5 TRBV20-1 . . CSASLGDRVIGQPQHF TGCAGTGCTAGTCTCGGCGACCGGGTTATCGGTCAGCCCCAGCATTTT
TRBJ2-5 TRBV29-1 . . CSVDRTKETQYF TGCAGCGTTGATCGGACAAAAGAGACCCAGTACTTC
TRBJ2-5 TRBV5-4 . . CAAEGRAGTPDRQETQYF TGTGCCGCAGAGGGAAGGGCAGGCACACCTGATCGGCAAGAGACCCAGTACTTC
TRBJ2-1 TRBV18 TRBD2 . CASSPSGTSGKNEQFF TGTGCCAGCTCACCTTCCGGGACTAGCGGGAAGAATGAGCAGTTCTTC
TRBJ2-3 TRBV29-1 . . CSVEASITDTQYF TGCAGCGTTGAAGCTAGCATCACAGATACGCAGTATTTT
TRBJ2-5 TRBV29-1 . . CSVEDGLKGIGETQYF TGCAGCGTTGAAGATGGTTTGAAGGGGATCGGGGAGACCCAGTACTTC
TRBJ2-1 TRBV7-9 . . CASSLEGGYGGGEQFF TGTGCCAGCAGCTTAGAAGGCGGCTATGGGGGCGGTGAGCAGTTCTTC
TRBJ2-2 TRBV2 . . CASRGLNTGELFF TGTGCCAGCAGGGGCCTAAACACCGGGGAGCTGTTTTTT
TRBJ2-6 TRBV18 . . CASSRLERTTSGANVLTF TGTGCCAGCTCGCGTCTAGAGCGGACCACCTCTGGGGCCAACGTCCTGACTTTC
TRBJ2-7 TRBV18 TRBD1 . CASSPGQGEQYF TGTGCCAGCTCACCAGGACAGGGGGAGCAGTACTTC
TRBJ2-3 TRBV6-1 . . CASSEQITDTQYF TGTGCCAGCAGTGAACAGATAACAGATACGCAGTATTTT
TRBJ2-3 TRBV9 TRBD1 . CASSVGQGQGTDTQYF TGTGCCAGCAGCGTAGGGCAGGGACAGGGCACAGATACGCAGTATTTT
TRBJ2-7 TRBV5-6 . . CASSSYGYISYEQYF TGTGCCAGCAGCTCTTACGGGTACATTTCCTACGAGCAGTACTTC
TRBJ2-7 TRBV19 . . CASSIGGNAYEQYF TGTGCCAGTAGTATTGGGGGCAACGCCTACGAGCAGTACTTC
TRBJ1-1 TRBV5-1 . . CASSLERGLNTEAFF TGCGCCAGCAGCTTGGAAAGGGGACTAAACACTGAAGCTTTCTTT
TRBJ2-6 TRBV29-1 . . CSVISSGANVLTF TGCAGCGTTATCAGCTCTGGGGCCAACGTCCTGACTTTC
TRBJ1-3 TRBV10-2 . . CASSESPPSSGNTIYF TGCGCCAGCAGTGAGTCGCCTCCGAGCTCTGGAAACACCATATATTTT
TRBJ2-5 TRBV18 TRBD2 . CASSQREGQETQYF TGTGCCAGCTCACAGCGGGAGGGCCAAGAGACCCAGTACTTC
TRBJ2-6 TRBV18 TRBD1 . CASSPDRGVNVLTF TGTGCCAGCTCACCGGACAGGGGTGTCAACGTCCTGACTTTC
TRBJ1-6 TRBV6-4 TRBD1 . CASSDDWQGARTYNSPLHF TGTGCCAGCAGTGACGACTGGCAGGGGGCAAGGACCTATAATTCACCCCTCCACTTT
TRBJ2-7 TRBV5-4 TRBD2 . CASSLDLAGRGEQYF TGTGCCAGCAGCTTGGACCTAGCGGGGAGGGGCGAGCAGTACTTC
TRBJ2-1 TRBV5-1 . . CASSFGTLESNEQFF TGCGCCAGCAGCTTTGGGACACTCGAAAGCAATGAGCAGTTCTTC
TRBJ1-2 TRBV5-6 . . CASTPPGTSYGYTF TGTGCCAGCACCCCTCCGGGTACCAGCTATGGCTACACCTTC
TRBJ2-3 TRBV9 . . CASSVSQGADTQYF TGTGCCAGCAGCGTCTCCCAGGGTGCGGATACGCAGTATTTT
TRBJ1-6 TRBV15 TRBD1 . CATSDSGTGVSPLHF TGTGCCACCAGCGACTCCGGGACAGGAGTTTCACCCCTCCACTTT
TRBJ1-2 TRBV27 TRBD1 many CASRPQGFLNYGYTF TGTGCCAGCAGGCCACAGGGGTTTCTTAACTATGGCTACACCTTC
TRBJ2-7 TRBV14 TRBD1 . CASSQRPGTGAYEQYF TGTGCCAGCAGCCAACGTCCCGGGACAGGGGCCTACGAGCAGTACTTC
TRBJ2-6 TRBV27 TRBD1 . CASRGDRVLSGANVLTF TGTGCCAGCAGGGGGGACAGGGTATTGTCTGGGGCCAACGTCCTGACTTTC
TRBJ2-7 TRBV14 . . CASSHNYYEQYF TGTGCCAGCAGCCACAACTACTACGAGCAGTACTTC
TRBJ2-4 TRBV5-8 . once CASSLQGGLAKNIQYF TGTGCCAGCAGCTTACAGGGGGGGCTAGCCAAAAACATTCAGTACTTC
TRBJ2-7 TRBV9 TRBD2 . CASSKTSVSYEQYF TGTGCCAGCAGCAAGACTAGCGTCTCCTACGAGCAGTACTTC
TRBJ1-2 TRBV4-2 . . CASSQDRPGAKGYTF TGTGCCAGCAGCCAAGATAGGCCAGGGGCAAAGGGCTACACCTTC